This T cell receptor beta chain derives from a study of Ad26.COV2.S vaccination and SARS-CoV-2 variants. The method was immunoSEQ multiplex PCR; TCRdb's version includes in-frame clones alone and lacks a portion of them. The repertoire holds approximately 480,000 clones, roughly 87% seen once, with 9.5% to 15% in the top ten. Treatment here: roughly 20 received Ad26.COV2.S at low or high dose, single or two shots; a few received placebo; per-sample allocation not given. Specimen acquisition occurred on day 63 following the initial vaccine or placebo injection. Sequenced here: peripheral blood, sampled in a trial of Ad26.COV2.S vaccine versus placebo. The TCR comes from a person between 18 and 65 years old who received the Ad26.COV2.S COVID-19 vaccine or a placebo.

Written as DNA, the CDR3 is TGTGCCAGCAGCGCCAGGGATAACTACGAGCAGTACTTC. It codes for CASSARDNYEQYF. The chain joins TRBV9 to TRBJ2-7; D may be TRBD1 (5 bases). Trimming pared 3 bases from V and 3 bases from J, leaving 10 bases between. Germline lookup yields CDR1 SGDLS and CDR2 YYNGEE. This CDR3 contains 13 residues.